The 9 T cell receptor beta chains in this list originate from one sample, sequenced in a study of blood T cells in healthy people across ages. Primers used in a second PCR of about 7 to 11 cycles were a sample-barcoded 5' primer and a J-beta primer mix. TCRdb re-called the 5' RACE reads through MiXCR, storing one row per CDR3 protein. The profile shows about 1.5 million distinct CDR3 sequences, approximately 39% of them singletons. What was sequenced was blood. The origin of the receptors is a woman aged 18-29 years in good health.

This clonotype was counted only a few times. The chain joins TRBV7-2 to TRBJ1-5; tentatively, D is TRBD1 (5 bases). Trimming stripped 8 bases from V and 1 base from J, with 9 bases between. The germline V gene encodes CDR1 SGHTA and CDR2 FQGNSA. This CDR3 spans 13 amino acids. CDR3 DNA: TGTGCCAGCCAGGGAGGGAGCAATCAGCCCCAGCATTTT. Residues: CASQGGSNQPQHF.

DNA of the CDR3: TGTGCCAGCAGCCCGGGGGGGGTCTATAATTCACCCCTCCACTTT. Its translation is CASSPGGVYNSPLHF. The V gene is TRBV7-9, the J gene TRBJ1-6, with D possibly matching TRBD1 (5 bases). The V gene's germline CDR1 is SEHNR and CDR2 FQNEAQ (reference sequence). Deletions cut 5 bases from V and 3 bases from J, with 11 bases between. CDR3 length equals 15 residues.

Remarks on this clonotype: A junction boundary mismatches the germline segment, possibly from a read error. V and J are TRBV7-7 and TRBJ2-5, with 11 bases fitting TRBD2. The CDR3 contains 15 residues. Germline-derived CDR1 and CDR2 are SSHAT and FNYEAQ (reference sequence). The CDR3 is CASSLVLAGADEQYF. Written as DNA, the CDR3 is TGTGCTAGCAGCTTAGTACTAGCGGGGGCGGATGAGCAGTACTTC.

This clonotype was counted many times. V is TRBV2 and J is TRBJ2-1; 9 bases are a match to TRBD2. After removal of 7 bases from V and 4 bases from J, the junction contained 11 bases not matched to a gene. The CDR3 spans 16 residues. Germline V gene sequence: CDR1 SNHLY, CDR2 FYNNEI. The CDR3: CASIWREGLWYNEQFF. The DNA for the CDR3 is TGTGCCAGCATCTGGCGGGAGGGCCTATGGTACAATGAGCAGTTCTTC. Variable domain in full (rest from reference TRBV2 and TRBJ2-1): EPEVTQTPSHQVTQMGQEVILRCVPISNHLYFYWYRQILGQKVEFLVSFYNNEISEKSEIFDDQFSVERPDGSNFTLKIRSTKLEDSAMYFCASIWREGLWYNEQFFGPGTRLTVL.

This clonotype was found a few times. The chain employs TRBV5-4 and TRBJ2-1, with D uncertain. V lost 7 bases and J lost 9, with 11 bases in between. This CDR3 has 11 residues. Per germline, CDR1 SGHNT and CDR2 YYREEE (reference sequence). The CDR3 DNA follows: TGTGCCAGCGAAGATGGCGGTGAGCAGTTCTTC. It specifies CASEDGGEQFF.

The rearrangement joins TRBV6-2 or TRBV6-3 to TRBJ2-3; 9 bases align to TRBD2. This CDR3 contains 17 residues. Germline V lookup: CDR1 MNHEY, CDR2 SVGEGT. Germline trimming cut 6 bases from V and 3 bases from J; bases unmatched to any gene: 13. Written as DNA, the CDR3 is TGTGCCAGCAGCGATACAAAGCGGGGGGCTTTAACAGATACGCAGTATTTT. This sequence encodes CASSDTKRGALTDTQYF.

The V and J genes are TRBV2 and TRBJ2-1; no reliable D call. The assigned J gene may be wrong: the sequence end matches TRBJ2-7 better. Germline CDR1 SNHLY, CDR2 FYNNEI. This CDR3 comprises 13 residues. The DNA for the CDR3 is TGTGCCAGCAGTGAATGGGATACCAATGAGCAGTACTTC. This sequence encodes CASSEWDTNEQYF.

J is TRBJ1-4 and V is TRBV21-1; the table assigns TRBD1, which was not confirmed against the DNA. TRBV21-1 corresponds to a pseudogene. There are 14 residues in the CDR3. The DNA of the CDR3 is TGTGCCAGCAGCTCCCCCGGGGCGAATGAAAAACTGTTTTTT. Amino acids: CASSSPGANEKLFF.

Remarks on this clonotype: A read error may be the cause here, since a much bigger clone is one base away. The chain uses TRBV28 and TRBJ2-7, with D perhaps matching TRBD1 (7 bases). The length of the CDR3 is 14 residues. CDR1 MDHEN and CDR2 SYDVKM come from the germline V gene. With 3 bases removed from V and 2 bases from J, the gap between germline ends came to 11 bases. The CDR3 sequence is CASSFGRGAYEQYF. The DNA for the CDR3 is TGTGCCAGCAGTTTTGGCAGGGGGGCCTACGAGCAGTACTTC.